Presented here are 23 T cell receptor beta chains from one specimen sequenced in a study of graft-versus-host responses after intestinal transplantation. This table comes from immunoSEQ multiplex PCR, and its TCRdb copy is limited to in-frame clones, with some not included. This table holds 90,000 to 120,000 clones, 87% found once. Which antigens these TCRs recognize remains unknown. Here the sequenced sample was unstimulated CD4+ T cells sorted from spleen or lymph node cells, taken before transplant. The source is a human donor who was the organ donor for an intestinal transplant.

This chain uses TRBV18 with TRBJ1-5; D not resolved. The germline V and J ends were trimmed by 3 bases and 0 bases, with 9 bases remaining between them. The germline V gene encodes CDR1 KGHSH and CDR2 LQKENI. The CDR3 loop spans 15 amino acids. The CDR3 DNA follows: TGTGCCAGCTCACCTACGGGCAATAGCAATCAGCCCCAGCATTTT. Translating gives CASSPTGNSNQPQHF.

This rearrangement joins TRBV11-3 to TRBJ2-7; no firm D call. The CDR3 covers 12 residues. With 0 bases removed from V and 3 bases from J, the gap between germline ends came to 3 bases. Per germline, CDR1 SGHNT and CDR2 YENEEA. The CDR3 protein is CASSLERYEQYF. The CDR3 region has the DNA TGTGCCAGCAGCTTAGAGCGCTACGAGCAGTACTTC.

V is TRBV6-4 and J is TRBJ2-3; 8 bases are a match to TRBD2. V gave up 5 bases and J gave up 5 bases; unmatched junction bases: 9. Per germline, CDR1 MRHNA and CDR2 SNTAGT. The CDR3 totals 15 residues. The CDR3 DNA sequence: TGTGCCAGCAGTAAGCGGGAGAGTCGTTTAGATACGCAGTATTTT. Its protein is CASSKRESRLDTQYF.

The chain carries TRBV5-1 and TRBJ2-6, with D possibly TRBD1 on 5 matching bases. Germline V gene lookup returns CDR1 SGHRS and CDR2 YFSETQ. The V end lost 0 bases, the J end lost 0 bases, and 19 bases lay between the germline ends. The CDR3 is made up of 20 amino acids. The CDR3 DNA follows: TGCGCCAGCAGCTTGGAATGGTGGGGCAGGGCAAGCTCTGGGGCCAACGTCCTGACTTTC. Amino acid sequence: CASSLEWWGRASSGANVLTF.

V usage is TRBV4-2 and J usage is TRBJ1-1; TRBD1 is a possible D gene (6 bases). Germline V gene sequence: CDR1 LGHNA, CDR2 YNFKEQ. Trimming pared 2 bases from V and 4 bases from J, leaving 14 bases between. There are 15 residues in the CDR3. CDR3 sequence: CASSQSTTGGTEAFF. The CDR3 bases are TGTGCCAGCAGCCAATCCACGACAGGCGGCACTGAAGCTTTCTTT.

This rearrangement joins TRBV30 to TRBJ1-1; D is unresolved. CDR1 and CDR2 (germline): GTSNPN, SVGIG (reference sequence). The CDR3 totals 15 residues. Trimming removed 4 bases from V and 0 bases from J, with 15 bases in between. CDR3 sequence (DNA): TGTGCCTGGACGAAGGGCAGAGTTATGAACACTGAAGCTTTCTTT. It encodes CAWTKGRVMNTEAFF.

Notes on this clone: Other DNA sequences from this sample encode an identical CDR3 as well. This rearrangement joins TRBV7-3 to TRBJ2-1; 8 positions agree with TRBD2. CDR3 length: 16 residues. Germline CDR1 reads SGHTA; CDR2 reads FQGTGA. The junction had 1 base not matched to a gene; V was cut back by 0 bases and J by 0 bases. CDR3 coding DNA: TGTGCCAGCAGCTTAACCGGGACTAGCTCCTACAATGAGCAGTTCTTC. This sequence encodes CASSLTGTSSYNEQFF.

V gene TRBV5-1 combines with J gene TRBJ2-5; D call uncertain. The DNA end is a closer match to TRBJ2-7, so the J assignment may be wrong. The CDR3 runs 14 residues. Germline CDR1 is SGHRS and CDR2 is YFSETQ. The CDR3 region has the DNA TGCGCCAGCAGCTTTGACGTGACCTCCTACGAGCAGTACTTC. Translating it yields CASSFDVTSYEQYF.

The J gene is TRBJ2-5, the V gene TRBV11-2, with D hard to call. Trimming stripped 6 bases from V and 4 bases from J, with 12 bases between. There are 13 residues in the CDR3. Germline V gives CDR1 SGHAT, CDR2 FQNNGV. The CDR3 coding sequence is TGTGCCAGCAGGTATCTAAGGCGAGAGACCCAGTACTTC. Residues: CASRYLRRETQYF.

The chain recombines TRBV28 with TRBJ2-7; 8 bases line up with TRBD1. The CDR3 sequence is 13 residues long. J was trimmed by 3 bases and V by 6 bases; bases with no gene match: 4. The V gene's germline CDR1 is MDHEN and CDR2 SYDVKM. CDR3 sequence (DNA): TGTGCCAGCAGGCCTACAGGGGGCTACGAGCAGTACTTC. This translates into CASRPTGGYEQYF.

The chain is built from TRBV15 and TRBJ1-1, with no clear D. The V gene's germline CDR1 is LNHNV and CDR2 YYDKDF (reference sequence). V was shortened by 3 bases and J by 1 base, with 12 bases between the two germline ends. The CDR3 has 15 residues. CDR3 region: CATSSTPDRNTEAFF. CDR3 nucleotide sequence: TGTGCCACCAGCAGTACACCGGATCGGAACACTGAAGCTTTCTTT. The complete variable domain, with remaining parts taken from reference TRBV15 and TRBJ1-1, reads DAMVIQNPRYQVTQFGKPVTLSCSQTLNHNVMYWYQQKSSQAPKLLFHYYDKDFNNEADTPDNFQSRRPNTSFCFLDIRSPGLGDTAMYLCATSSTPDRNTEAFFGQGTRLTVV.

In this sample, this clone turned up once. Germline and junction disagree at one end, which may indicate a read error. The gene calls are TRBV2 and TRBJ1-1, with 9 bases identical to TRBD1. CDR3 length: 13 amino acids. Germline V gene lookup returns CDR1 SNHLY and CDR2 FYNNEI. CDR3 residues: CASRGTGSDETFF. The CDR3, as DNA: TGTGCCAGCCGGGGGACAGGGTCCGATGAAACTTTCTTT.

This sequence joins TRBV5-1 and TRBJ1-2; 9 bases align to TRBD1. Germline CDR1 SGHRS, CDR2 YFSETQ. The junction had 7 bases not matched to a gene; V was cut back by 0 bases and J by 7 bases. The CDR3 totals 15 residues. CDR3 DNA: TGCGCCAGCAGCTTGGATGGGACAGGGCTTCGTGGCTACACCTTC. Its translation is CASSLDGTGLRGYTF.

The V call is TRBV29-1, the J call TRBJ1-1; D uncertain. The V end lost 0 bases, the J end lost 1 base, and 9 bases lay between the germline ends. The CDR3 sequence is 14 residues long. Germline lookup yields CDR1 SQVTM and CDR2 ANQGSEA. CDR3 DNA sequence: TGCAGCGTTGAAGATTCCCCAGGGAACACTGAAGCTTTCTTT. It translates to CSVEDSPGNTEAFF.

The chain carries TRBV2 and TRBJ2-7, with D tentatively TRBD2 (5 bases). V gave up 4 bases and J gave up 7 bases, with 17 bases separating them. The CDR3 has 14 residues. Germline V CDR1 and CDR2: SNHLY, FYNNEI. The DNA for the CDR3 is TGTGCCAGCAGTGGTGGGTCCAGGACTGGAGAGCAGTACTTC. This gives the protein CASSGGSRTGEQYF. Full variable domain (remainder filled in from reference TRBV2 and TRBJ2-7): EPEVTQTPSHQVTQMGQEVILRCVPISNHLYFYWYRQILGQKVEFLVSFYNNEISEKSEIFDDQFSVERPDGSNFTLKIRSTKLEDSAMYFCASSGGSRTGEQYFGPGTRLTVT.

This chain joins TRBV6-5 and TRBJ1-2, with D perhaps matching TRBD1 (6 bases). The germline V gene has CDR1 MNHEY and CDR2 SVGAGI. The V end was cut by 0 bases, the J end by 6 bases, with 14 bases between. This CDR3 region has 15 residues. The CDR3 coding sequence is TGTGCCAGCAGTTACTCGCGGGGGGCGGGGAATGGCTACACCTTC. Its translation: CASSYSRGAGNGYTF.

The genes are TRBV19 and TRBJ2-5, with TRBD1 as a possible D gene (6 bases). The V end was cut by 3 bases, the J end by 5 bases, with 13 bases between. There are 14 residues in the CDR3. CDR1 and CDR2 from the germline V gene are LNHDA and SQIVND (reference sequence). The CDR3 DNA reads TGTGCCAGTAGTATCCATTCTACAGGGGAGACCCAGTACTTC. The encoded protein is CASSIHSTGETQYF. The full variable domain, its missing parts supplied by reference TRBV19 and TRBJ2-5, is DGGITQSPKYLFRKEGQNVTLSCEQNLNHDAMYWYRQDPGQGLRLIYYSQIVNDFQKGDIAEGYSVSREKKESFPLTVTSAQKNPTAFYLCASSIHSTGETQYFGPGTRLLVL.

The chain uses TRBV7-3 and TRBJ2-2; no clear D. The CDR3 consists of 15 residues. The V end was cut by 1 base, the J end by 5 bases, with 11 bases between. Germline-derived CDR1 and CDR2 are SGHTA and FQGTGA. The CDR3 loop reads CASSLSPARTGELFF. The CDR3 DNA reads as TGTGCCAGCAGCTTAAGCCCAGCCCGTACCGGGGAGCTGTTTTTT. The full variable domain, its missing parts supplied by reference TRBV7-3 and TRBJ2-2, is GAGVSQTPSNKVTEKGKYVELRCDPISGHTALYWYRQSLGQGPEFLIYFQGTGAADDSGLPNDRFFAVRPEGSVSTLKIQRTERGDSAVYLCASSLSPARTGELFFGEGSRLTVL.

This sequence joins TRBV11-3 and TRBJ2-7, with D perhaps matching TRBD2 (7 bases). Germline assignment: CDR1 SGHNT and CDR2 YENEEA. With 1 base removed from V and 3 bases from J, the gap between germline ends came to 19 bases. This CDR3 spans 17 amino acids. The CDR3 DNA sequence: TGTGCCAGCAGCTTAGCGTCGGGGGCGGGAGCTCTCTACGAGCAGTACTTC. As protein: CASSLASGAGALYEQYF.

The gene calls are TRBV4-2 and TRBJ2-3; 12 positions match TRBD2. This CDR3 region has 19 residues. Germline lookup yields CDR1 LGHNA and CDR2 YNFKEQ. The ends lost 0 bases at V and 0 bases at J; junction bases unmatched: 7. CDR3 sequence: CASSQDRASGGASTDTQYF. The CDR3 coding sequence is TGTGCCAGCAGCCAAGATAGGGCTAGCGGGGGGGCTAGCACAGATACGCAGTATTTT.

This chain uses TRBV5-1 with TRBJ1-1; 9 bases fit TRBD1. Unmatched junction bases numbered 5, after V lost 3 bases and J lost 5 bases. The germline V gene has CDR1 SGHRS and CDR2 YFSETQ. The CDR3 is 14 amino acids. CDR3 amino acids: CASSWGQGETEAFF. CDR3 in DNA: TGCGCCAGCAGCTGGGGACAGGGAGAGACTGAAGCTTTCTTT.

V and J are TRBV5-4 and TRBJ2-1; possibly TRBD2 for D (6 bases). The CDR3 is made up of 15 amino acids. V was trimmed by 1 base and J by 0 bases, leaving 8 bases between them. Germline values: CDR1 SGHNT, CDR2 YYREEE (reference sequence). The CDR3 here is CASSLYGSSYNEQFF. The CDR3, as DNA: TGTGCCAGCAGCTTGTACGGGAGCTCCTACAATGAGCAGTTCTTC.

The chain links TRBV6-5 to TRBJ2-3; the match to TRBD2 covers 9 bases. CDR1 is MNHEY and CDR2 is SVGAGI in the germline V gene. The CDR3 loop spans 13 amino acids. CDR3 protein: CAAKRGAPDTQYF. CDR3 bases: TGTGCAGCTAAGCGGGGGGCACCAGATACGCAGTATTTT.